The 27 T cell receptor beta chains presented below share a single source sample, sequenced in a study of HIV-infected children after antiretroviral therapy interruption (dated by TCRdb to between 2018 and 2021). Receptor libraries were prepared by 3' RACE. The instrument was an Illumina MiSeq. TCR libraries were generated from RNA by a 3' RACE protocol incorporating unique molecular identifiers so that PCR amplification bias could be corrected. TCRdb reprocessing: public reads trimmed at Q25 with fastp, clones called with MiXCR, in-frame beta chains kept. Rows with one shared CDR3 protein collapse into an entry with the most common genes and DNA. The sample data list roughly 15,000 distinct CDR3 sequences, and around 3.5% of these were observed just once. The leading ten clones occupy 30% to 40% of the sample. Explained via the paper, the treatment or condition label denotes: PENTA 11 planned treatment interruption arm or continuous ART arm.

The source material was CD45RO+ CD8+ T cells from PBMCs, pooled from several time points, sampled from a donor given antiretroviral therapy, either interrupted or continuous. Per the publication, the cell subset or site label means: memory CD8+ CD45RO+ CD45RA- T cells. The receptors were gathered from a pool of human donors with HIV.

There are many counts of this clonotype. The CDR3 protein is CASSRKGRQETQYF. DNA for the CDR3: TGTGCCAGCAGCCGCAAGGGCAGACAAGAGACCCAGTACTTC. The chain employs TRBV7-3 and TRBJ2-5, with D unclear. The germline V gene encodes CDR1 SGHTA and CDR2 FQGTGA. This CDR3 is built from 14 residues. The V end was cut by 5 bases, the J end by 2 bases, with 12 bases between.

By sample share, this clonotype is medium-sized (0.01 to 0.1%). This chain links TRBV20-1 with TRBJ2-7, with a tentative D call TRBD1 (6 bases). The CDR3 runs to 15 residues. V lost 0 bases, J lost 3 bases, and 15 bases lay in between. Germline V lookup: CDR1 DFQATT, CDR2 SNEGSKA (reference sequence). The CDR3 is CSARDWAGDIYEQYF. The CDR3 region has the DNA TGCAGTGCTAGAGATTGGGCAGGGGACATCTACGAGCAGTACTTC.

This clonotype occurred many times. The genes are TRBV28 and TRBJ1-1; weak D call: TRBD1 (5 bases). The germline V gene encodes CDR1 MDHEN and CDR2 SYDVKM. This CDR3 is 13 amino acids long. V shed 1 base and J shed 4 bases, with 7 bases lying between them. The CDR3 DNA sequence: TGTGCCAGCAGTTTATCAAGGGGCACTGAAGCTTTCTTT. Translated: CASSLSRGTEAFF.

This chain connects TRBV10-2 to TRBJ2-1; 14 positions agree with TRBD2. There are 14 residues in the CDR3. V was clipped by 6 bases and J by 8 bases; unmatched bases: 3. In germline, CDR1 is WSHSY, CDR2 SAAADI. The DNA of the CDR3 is TGCGCCAGCAGGGGACTAGCGGGGGCTGATGAGCAGTTCTTC. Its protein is CASRGLAGADEQFF.

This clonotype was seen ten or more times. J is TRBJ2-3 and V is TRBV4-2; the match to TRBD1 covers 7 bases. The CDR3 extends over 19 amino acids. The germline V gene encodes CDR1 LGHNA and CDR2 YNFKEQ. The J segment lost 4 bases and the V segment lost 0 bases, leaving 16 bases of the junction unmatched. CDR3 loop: CASSQDSLGDSFGADTQYF. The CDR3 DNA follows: TGTGCCAGCAGCCAAGATTCCCTGGGGGACAGCTTTGGGGCAGATACGCAGTATTTT.

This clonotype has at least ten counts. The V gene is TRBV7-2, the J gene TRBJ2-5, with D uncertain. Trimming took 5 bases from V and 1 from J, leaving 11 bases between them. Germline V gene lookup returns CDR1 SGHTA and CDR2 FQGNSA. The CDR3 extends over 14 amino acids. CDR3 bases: TGTGCCAGCAGCCGTGACGGGTTCCAAGAGACCCAGTACTTC. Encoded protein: CASSRDGFQETQYF. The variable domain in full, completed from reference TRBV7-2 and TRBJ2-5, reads GAGVSQSPSNKVTEKGKDVELRCDPISGHTALYWYRQSLGQGLEFLIYFQGNSAPDKSGLPSDRFSAERTGGSVSTLTIQRTQQEDSAVYLCASSRDGFQETQYFGPGTRLLVL.

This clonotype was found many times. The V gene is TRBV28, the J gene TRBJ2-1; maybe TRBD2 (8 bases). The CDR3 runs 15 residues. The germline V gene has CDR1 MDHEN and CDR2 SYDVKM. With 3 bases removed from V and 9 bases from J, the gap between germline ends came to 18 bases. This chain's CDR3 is CASSFRGRGEIEQFF. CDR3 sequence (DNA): TGTGCCAGCAGTTTTAGGGGGCGGGGGGAGATTGAGCAGTTCTTC.

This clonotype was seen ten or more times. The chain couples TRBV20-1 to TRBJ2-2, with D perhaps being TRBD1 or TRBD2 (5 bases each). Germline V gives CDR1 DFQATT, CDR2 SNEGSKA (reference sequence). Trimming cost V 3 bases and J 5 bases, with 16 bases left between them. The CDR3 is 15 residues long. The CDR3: CSAREAGTETGELFF. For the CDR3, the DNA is TGCAGTGCTAGGGAGGCCGGGACGGAAACCGGGGAGCTGTTTTTT.

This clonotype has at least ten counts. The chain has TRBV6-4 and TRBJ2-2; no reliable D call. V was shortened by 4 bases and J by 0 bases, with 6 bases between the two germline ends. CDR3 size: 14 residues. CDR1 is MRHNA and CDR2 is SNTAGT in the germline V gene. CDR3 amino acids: CASSGDANTGELFF. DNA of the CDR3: TGTGCCAGCAGTGGGGATGCGAACACCGGGGAGCTGTTTTTT.

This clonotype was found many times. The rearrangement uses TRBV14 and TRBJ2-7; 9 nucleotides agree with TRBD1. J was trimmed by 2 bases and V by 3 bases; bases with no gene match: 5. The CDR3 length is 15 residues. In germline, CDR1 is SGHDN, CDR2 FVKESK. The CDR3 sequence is CASSQGQGVTYEQYF. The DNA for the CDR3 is TGTGCCAGCAGCCAGGGACAGGGCGTAACCTACGAGCAGTACTTC.

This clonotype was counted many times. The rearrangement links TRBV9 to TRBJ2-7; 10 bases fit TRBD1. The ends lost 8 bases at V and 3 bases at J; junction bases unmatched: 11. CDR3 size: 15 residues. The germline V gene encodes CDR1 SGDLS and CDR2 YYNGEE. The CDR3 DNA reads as TGTGCCAGTTCCAGGGGTGGGACAGGGGTCTACGAGCAGTACTTC. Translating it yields CASSRGGTGVYEQYF.

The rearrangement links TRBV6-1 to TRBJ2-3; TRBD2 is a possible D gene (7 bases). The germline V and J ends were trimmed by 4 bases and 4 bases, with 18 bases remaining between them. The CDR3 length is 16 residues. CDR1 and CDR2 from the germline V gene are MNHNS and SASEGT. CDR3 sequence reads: CASSGGGKGGADTQYF. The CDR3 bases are TGTGCCAGCAGTGGGGGGGGTAAGGGGGGTGCAGATACGCAGTATTTT.

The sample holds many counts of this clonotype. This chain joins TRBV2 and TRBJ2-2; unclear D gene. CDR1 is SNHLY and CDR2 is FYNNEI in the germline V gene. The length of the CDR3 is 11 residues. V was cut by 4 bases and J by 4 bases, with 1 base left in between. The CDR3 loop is CASSGTGELFF. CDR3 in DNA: TGTGCCAGCAGTGGCACCGGGGAGCTGTTTTTT. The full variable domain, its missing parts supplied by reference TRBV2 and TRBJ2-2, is EPEVTQTPSHQVTQMGQEVILRCVPISNHLYFYWYRQILGQKVEFLVSFYNNEISEKSEIFDDQFSVERPDGSNFTLKIRSTKLEDSAMYFCASSGTGELFFGEGSRLTVL.

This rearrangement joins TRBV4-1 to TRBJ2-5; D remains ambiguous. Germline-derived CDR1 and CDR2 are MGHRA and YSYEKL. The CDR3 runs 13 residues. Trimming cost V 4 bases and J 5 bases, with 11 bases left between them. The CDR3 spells CASSRATVETQYF. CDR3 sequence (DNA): TGCGCCAGCAGCCGAGCAACCGTGGAGACCCAGTACTTC.

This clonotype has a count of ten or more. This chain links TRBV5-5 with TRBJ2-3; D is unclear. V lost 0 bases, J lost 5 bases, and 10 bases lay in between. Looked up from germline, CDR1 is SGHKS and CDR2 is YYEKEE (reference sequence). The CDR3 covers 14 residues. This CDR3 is CASSLEGTVDTQYF. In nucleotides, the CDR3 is TGTGCCAGCAGCTTGGAGGGTACAGTAGATACGCAGTATTTT.

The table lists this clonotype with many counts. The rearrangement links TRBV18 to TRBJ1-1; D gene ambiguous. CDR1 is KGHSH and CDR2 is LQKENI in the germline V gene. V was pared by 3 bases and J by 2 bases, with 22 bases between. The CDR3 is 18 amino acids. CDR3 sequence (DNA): TGTGCCAGCTCACCCTCCCCGGGGAACACTGAAGCTAACACTGAAGCTTTCTTT. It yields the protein CASSPSPGNTEANTEAFF.

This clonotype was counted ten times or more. In nucleotides, the CDR3 is TGTGCCAGCAGTGAATGGGGTAGCGGGTCCTTCACAGATACGCAGTATTTT. This encodes CASSEWGSGSFTDTQYF. The V gene is TRBV25-1, the J gene TRBJ2-3, with 7 bases aligning to TRBD2. CDR1 is MGHDK and CDR2 is SYGVNS in the germline V gene. The CDR3 runs 17 residues. The V segment lost 1 base and the J segment 2 bases; nucleotides outside the gene matches: 9.

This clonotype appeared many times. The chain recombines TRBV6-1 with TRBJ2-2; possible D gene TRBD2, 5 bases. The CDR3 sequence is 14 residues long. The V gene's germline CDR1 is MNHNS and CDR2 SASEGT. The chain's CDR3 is CALMKVGDTGELFF. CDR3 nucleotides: TGTGCGCTCATGAAAGTCGGGGACACCGGGGAGCTGTTTTTT.

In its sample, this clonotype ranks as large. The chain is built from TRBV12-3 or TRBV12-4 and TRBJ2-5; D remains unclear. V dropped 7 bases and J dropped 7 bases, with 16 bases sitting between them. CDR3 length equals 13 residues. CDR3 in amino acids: CASTPFGSWTQYF. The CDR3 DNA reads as TGTGCCAGCACCCCATTCGGTTCCTGGACCCAGTACTTC.

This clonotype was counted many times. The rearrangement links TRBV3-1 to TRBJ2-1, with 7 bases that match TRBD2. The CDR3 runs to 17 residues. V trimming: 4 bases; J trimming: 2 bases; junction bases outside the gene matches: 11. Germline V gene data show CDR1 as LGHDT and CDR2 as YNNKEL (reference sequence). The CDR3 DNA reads TGTGCCAGCAGCCCCCCCCAGCGGGGACCTACCTACAATGAGCAGTTCTTC. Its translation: CASSPPQRGPTYNEQFF.

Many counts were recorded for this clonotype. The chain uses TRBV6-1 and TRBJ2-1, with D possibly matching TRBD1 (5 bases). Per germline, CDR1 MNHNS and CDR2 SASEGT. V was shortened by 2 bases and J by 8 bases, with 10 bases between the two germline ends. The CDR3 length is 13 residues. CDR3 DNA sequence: TGTGCCAGCAGTGAACAGGGTATCGATGAGCAGTTCTTC. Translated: CASSEQGIDEQFF.

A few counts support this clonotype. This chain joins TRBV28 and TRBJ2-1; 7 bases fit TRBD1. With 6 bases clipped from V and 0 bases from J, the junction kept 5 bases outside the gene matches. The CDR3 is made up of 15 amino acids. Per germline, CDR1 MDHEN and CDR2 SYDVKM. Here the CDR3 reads CASSPGQSSYNEQFF. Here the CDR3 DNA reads TGTGCCAGCAGCCCGGGACAGAGCTCCTACAATGAGCAGTTCTTC.

The CDR3 spells CASSRLRGGLAFF. The CDR3 coding sequence is TGTGCCAGCAGCCGCTTAAGGGGGGGGCTAGCTTTCTTT. The V and J genes are TRBV7-2 and TRBJ1-1, with TRBD1 as a possible D gene (6 bases). The V and J ends lost 5 bases and 10 bases respectively, with 17 bases between them. The CDR3 runs to 13 residues. In germline, CDR1 is SGHTA, CDR2 FQGNSA.

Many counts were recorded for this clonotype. CDR3 loop: CASSHRGGEGELFF. The CDR3 DNA follows: TGCGCCAGCAGCCATCGCGGGGGAGAGGGGGAGCTGTTTTTT. V is TRBV4-1 and J is TRBJ2-2, with 7 bases that match TRBD2. CDR3 size: 14 residues. J gave up 8 bases and V 3 bases, and 6 bases lay outside the gene matches. Germline V gene sequence: CDR1 MGHRA, CDR2 YSYEKL.

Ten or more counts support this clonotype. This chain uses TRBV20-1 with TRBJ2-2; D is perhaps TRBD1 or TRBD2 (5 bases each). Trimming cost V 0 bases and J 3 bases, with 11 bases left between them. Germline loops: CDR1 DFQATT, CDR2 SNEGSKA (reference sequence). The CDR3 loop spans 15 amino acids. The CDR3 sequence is CSAREDGTDTGELFF. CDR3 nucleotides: TGCAGTGCTAGAGAGGACGGGACCGACACCGGGGAGCTGTTTTTT.

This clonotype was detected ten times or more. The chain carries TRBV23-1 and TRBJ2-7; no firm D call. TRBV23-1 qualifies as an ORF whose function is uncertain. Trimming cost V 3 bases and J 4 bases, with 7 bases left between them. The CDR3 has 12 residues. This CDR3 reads CASSHSGYEQYF. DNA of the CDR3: TGCGCCAGCAGTCATAGTGGTTACGAGCAGTACTTC.

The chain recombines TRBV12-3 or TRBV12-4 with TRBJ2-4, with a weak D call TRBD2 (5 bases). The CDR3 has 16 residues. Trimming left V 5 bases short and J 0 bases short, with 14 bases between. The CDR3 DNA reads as TGTGCCAGCAGTGCCGTCCGGGAAGCAGCCAAAAACATTCAGTACTTC. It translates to CASSAVREAAKNIQYF.